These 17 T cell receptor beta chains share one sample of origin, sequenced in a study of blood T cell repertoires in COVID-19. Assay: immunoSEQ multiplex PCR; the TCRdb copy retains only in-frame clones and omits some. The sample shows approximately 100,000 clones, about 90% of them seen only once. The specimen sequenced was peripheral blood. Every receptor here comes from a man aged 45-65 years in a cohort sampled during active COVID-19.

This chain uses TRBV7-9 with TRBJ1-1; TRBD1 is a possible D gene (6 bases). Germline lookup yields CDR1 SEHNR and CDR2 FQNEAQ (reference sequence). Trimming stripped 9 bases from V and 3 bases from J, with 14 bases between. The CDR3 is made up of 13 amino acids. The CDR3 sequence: CASSRGQDTEAFF. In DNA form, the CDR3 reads TGTGCCAGTTCTCGGGGACAAGACACTGAAGCTTTCTTT.

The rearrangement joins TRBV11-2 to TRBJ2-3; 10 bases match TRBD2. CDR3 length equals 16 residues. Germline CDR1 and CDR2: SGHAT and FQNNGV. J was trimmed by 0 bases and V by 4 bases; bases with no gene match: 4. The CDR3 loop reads CASSSVSGGSTDTQYF. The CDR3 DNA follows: TGTGCCAGCAGCTCTGTTAGCGGGGGGAGCACAGATACGCAGTATTTT.

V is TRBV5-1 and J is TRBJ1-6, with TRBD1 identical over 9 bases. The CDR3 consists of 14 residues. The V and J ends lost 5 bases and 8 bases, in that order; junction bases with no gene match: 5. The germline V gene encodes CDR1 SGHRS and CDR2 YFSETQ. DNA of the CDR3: TGCGCCAGCAGGGGGACAGGGCAGGATTCACCCCTCCACTTT. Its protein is CASRGTGQDSPLHF.

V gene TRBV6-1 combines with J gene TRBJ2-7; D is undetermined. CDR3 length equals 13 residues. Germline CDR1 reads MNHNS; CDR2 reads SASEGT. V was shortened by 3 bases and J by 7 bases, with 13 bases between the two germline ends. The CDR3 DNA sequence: TGTGCCAGCAGTGAGTTGAGGTACTGGGAGCAGTACGTC. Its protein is CASSELRYWEQYV.

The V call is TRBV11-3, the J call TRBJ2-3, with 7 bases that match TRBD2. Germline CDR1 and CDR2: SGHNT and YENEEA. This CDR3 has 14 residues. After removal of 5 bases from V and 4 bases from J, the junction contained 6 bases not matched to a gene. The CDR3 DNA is TGTGCCAGCAGCCCCCGCCGGGAGGCAGATACGCAGTATTTT. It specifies CASSPRREADTQYF.

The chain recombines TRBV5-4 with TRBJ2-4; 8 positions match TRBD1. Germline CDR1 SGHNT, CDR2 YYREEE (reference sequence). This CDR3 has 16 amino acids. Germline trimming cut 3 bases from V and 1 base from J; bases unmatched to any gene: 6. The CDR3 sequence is CASSSQGVQAKNIQYF. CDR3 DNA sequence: TGTGCCAGCAGCTCACAGGGGGTACAGGCCAAAAACATTCAGTACTTC. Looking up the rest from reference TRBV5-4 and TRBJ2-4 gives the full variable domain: ETGVTQSPTHLIKTRGQQVTLRCSSQSGHNTVSWYQQALGQGPQFIFQYYREEENGRGNFPPRFSGLQFPNYSSELNVNALELDDSALYLCASSSQGVQAKNIQYFGAGTRLSVL.

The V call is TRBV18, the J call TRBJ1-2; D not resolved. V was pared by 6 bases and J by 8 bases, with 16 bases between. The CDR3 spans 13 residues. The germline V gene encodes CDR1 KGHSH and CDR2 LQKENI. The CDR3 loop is CASSSDLAGGYTF. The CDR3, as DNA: TGTGCCAGCTCCTCGGATCTTGCGGGGGGCTACACCTTC.

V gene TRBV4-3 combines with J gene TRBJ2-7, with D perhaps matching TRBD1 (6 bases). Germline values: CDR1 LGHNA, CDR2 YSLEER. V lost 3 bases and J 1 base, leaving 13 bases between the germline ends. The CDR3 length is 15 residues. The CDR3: CASSHSTGSSYEQYF. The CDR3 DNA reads TGCGCCAGCAGCCATTCGACAGGTTCATCCTACGAGCAGTACTTC.

In DNA form, the CDR3 reads TGCAGCGCTGCTCAGGGTGGTACGCAGTATTTT. Protein sequence: CSAAQGGTQYF. The rearrangement links TRBV29-1 to TRBJ2-3; possible D gene TRBD1, 5 bases. Germline CDR1 reads SQVTM; CDR2 reads ANQGSEA. The CDR3 extends over 11 amino acids. V dropped 7 bases and J dropped 8 bases, with 13 bases sitting between them.

The CDR3 is CASNKGQGIMDTQYF. CDR3 DNA: TGTGCCAGCAATAAGGGACAGGGGATCATGGATACGCAGTATTTT. J is TRBJ2-3 and V is TRBV5-5; 10 bases agree with TRBD1. This CDR3 has 15 residues. The germline gives CDR1 SGHKS, CDR2 YYEKEE (reference sequence). Trimming removed 6 bases from V and 6 bases from J; junction bases left unmatched: 10.

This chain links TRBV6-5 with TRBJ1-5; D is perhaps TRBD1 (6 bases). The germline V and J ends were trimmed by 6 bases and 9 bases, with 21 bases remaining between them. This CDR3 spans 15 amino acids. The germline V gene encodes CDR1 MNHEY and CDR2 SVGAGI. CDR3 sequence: CASRSTGIPTGPQHF. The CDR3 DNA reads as TGTGCCAGCAGATCAACAGGGATTCCCACTGGGCCCCAGCATTTT.

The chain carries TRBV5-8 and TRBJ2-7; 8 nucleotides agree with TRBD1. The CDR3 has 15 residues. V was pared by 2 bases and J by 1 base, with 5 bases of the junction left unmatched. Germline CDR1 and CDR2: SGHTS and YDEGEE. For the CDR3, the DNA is TGTGCCAGCAGCTTCCCGGGACAGGTATCCTACGAGCAGTACTTC. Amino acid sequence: CASSFPGQVSYEQYF. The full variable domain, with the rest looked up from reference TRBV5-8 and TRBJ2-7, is EAGVTQSPTHLIKTRGQQATLRCSPISGHTSVYWYQQALGLGLQFLLWYDEGEERNRGNFPPRFSGRQFPNYSSELNVNALELEDSALYLCASSFPGQVSYEQYFGPGTRLTVT.

DNA of the CDR3: TGTGCCAGCAGCCCCATCGGGGGGGAAGGAAACACCATATATTTT. As protein: CASSPIGGEGNTIYF. This chain links TRBV4-2 with TRBJ1-3, with a possible D match to TRBD1 (5 bases). In germline, CDR1 is LGHNA, CDR2 YNFKEQ. Trimming took off 4 bases at V and 4 bases at J, with 14 bases between the two ends. The CDR3 extends over 15 amino acids.

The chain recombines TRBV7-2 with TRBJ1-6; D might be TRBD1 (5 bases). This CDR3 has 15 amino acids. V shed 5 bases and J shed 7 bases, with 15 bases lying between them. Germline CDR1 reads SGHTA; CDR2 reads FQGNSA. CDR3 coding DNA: TGTGCCAGCAGCCTCGGGGGGTTCCAAAATTCACCCCTCCACTTT. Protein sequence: CASSLGGFQNSPLHF.

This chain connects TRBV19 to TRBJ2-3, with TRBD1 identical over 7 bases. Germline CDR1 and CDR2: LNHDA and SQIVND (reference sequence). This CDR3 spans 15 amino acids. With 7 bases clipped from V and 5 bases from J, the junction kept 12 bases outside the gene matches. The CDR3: CASTPDRRRGDTQYF. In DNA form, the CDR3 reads TGTGCCAGTACCCCGGACAGGCGCCGGGGAGATACGCAGTATTTT.

The chain's CDR3 is CASSQGRKSPLHF. The CDR3 DNA reads TGTGCCAGCAGCCAGGGGAGGAAGTCACCCCTCCACTTT. The genes are TRBV3-1 (or the pseudogene TRBV3-2) and TRBJ1-6; D is undetermined. V lost 3 bases and J lost 10, with 10 bases in between. CDR3 size: 13 residues. The germline CDR1 and CDR2 sequences are LGHDT and YNNKEL (reference sequence).

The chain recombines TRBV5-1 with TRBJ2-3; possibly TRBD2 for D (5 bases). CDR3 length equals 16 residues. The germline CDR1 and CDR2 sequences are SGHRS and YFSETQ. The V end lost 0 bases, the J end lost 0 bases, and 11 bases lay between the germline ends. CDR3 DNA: TGCGCCAGCAGCTTGGGACGAAGGACTAGCACAGATACGCAGTATTTT. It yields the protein CASSLGRRTSTDTQYF.